The T cell receptor beta chain described here comes from a study of blood T cell repertoires in COVID-19. Study details: PBMCs, B-cell-depleted T cells, or T cells were the source of the cDNA or gDNA that made up the material.

Trimming at V came to 4 bases and at J to 7 bases, leaving 8 bases not matched to a gene. The V gene's germline CDR1 is SQVTM and CDR2 ANQGSEA. CDR3 size: 14 residues. The Seattle patients joined while their infection was active and were tracked longitudinally afterward. In the source study's methods: Estimates of nucleated cell counts were drawn from the amplification of reference gene primers. The repertoire was sequenced with immunoSEQ multiplex PCR; TCRdb's copy has only in-frame clones and lacks some. Clone size and the V and J calls come from that table; the DNA yielded D and trimming. Among 220,000 or so clones listed, more than 75% were seen once.

The source material was peripheral blood. The sequence derives from an elderly woman with COVID-19, enrolled during active disease. The chain uses TRBV29-1 and TRBJ2-1; 9 bases agree with TRBD1. CDR3 amino acids: CSVAWDRAWNEQFF. CDR3 in DNA: TGCAGCGTTGCATGGGACAGGGCGTGGAATGAGCAGTTCTTC.